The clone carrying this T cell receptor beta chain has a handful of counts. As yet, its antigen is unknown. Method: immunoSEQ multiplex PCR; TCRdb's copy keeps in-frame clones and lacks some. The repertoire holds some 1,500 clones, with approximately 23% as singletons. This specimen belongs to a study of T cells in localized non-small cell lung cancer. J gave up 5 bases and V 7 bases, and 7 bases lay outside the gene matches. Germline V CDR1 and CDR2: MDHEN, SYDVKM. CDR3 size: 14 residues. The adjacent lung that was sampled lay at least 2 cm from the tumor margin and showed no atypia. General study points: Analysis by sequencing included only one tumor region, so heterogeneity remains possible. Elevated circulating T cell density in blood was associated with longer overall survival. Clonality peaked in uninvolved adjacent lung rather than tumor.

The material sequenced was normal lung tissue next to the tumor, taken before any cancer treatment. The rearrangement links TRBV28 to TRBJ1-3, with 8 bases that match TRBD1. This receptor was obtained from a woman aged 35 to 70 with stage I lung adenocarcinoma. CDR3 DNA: TGTGCCAGCACCGGACAGGGCGGAAGAAACACCATATATTTT. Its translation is CASTGQGGRNTIYF.